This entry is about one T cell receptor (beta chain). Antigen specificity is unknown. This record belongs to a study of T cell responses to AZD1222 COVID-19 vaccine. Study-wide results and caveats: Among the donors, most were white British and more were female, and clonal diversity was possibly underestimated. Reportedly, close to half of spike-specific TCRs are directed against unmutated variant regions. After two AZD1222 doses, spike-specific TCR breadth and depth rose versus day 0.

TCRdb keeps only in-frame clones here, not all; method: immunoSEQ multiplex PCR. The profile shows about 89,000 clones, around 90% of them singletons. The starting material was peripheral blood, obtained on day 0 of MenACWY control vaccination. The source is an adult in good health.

CDR3 sequence (DNA): TGCAGTGCTAGGTCCACCGGGGAGCTGTTTTTT. Translating it yields CSARSTGELFF. The J gene is TRBJ2-2, the V gene TRBV20-1; D not resolved. Trimming pared 3 bases from V and 4 bases from J, leaving 3 bases between. Germline V gene data show CDR1 as DFQATT and CDR2 as SNEGSKA (reference sequence). The CDR3 has 11 amino acids.